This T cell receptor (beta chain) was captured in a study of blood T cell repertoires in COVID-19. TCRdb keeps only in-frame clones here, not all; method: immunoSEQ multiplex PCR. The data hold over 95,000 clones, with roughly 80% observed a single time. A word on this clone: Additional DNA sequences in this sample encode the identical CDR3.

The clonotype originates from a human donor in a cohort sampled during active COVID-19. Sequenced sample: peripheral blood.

The CDR3 coding sequence is TGTGCCAGCTCACCAGGGACTGTGGGCTACACCTTC. Protein: CASSPGTVGYTF. The gene calls are TRBV18 and TRBJ1-2; D is possibly TRBD1 (5 bases). There are 12 residues in the CDR3. Trimming took 2 bases from V and 8 from J, leaving 9 bases between them. CDR1 and CDR2 (germline): KGHSH, LQKENI.